Detailed here is one T cell receptor (beta chain). Other DNA sequences from this sample encode an identical CDR3 as well. The method was immunoSEQ multiplex PCR; TCRdb's version includes in-frame clones alone and lacks a portion of them. The table includes just over 2,000,000 clones, 85% to 95% detected once. Germline CDR1 reads KGHSH; CDR2 reads LQKENI. With V trimmed by 3 bases and J by 0 bases, 2 bases remained unmatched. The CDR3 extends over 14 amino acids. This sample was taken from a study of shared clonotypes between healthy human individuals. Study-level background: CD4 naive and CD4 memory each took three plates per donor, while CD8 naive took two and CD8 memory one.

The chain employs TRBV18 and TRBJ2-7; 7 nucleotides match TRBD2. The receptor's source is a young man in good health. Sequenced: naive CD4+ T cells sorted from blood. Subset of the sample: CD45RA+ positively selected. CDR3 sequence reads: CASSPPSGSYEQYF. CDR3 nucleotides: TGTGCCAGCTCACCGCCTAGCGGCTCCTACGAGCAGTACTTC.